The TCR beta chain described here comes from a study of T-cell reconstitution after alpha-beta-depleted transplantation in children. The CDR3 extends over 14 amino acids. V was clipped by 2 bases and J by 6 bases, with 10 bases between them. Per the germline V gene, CDR1 is MNHEY and CDR2 is SMNVEV (reference sequence). Unique molecular identifiers were incorporated during preparation of the TCRbeta library. MiXCR, run by TCRdb on the PCR reads, gives a single entry per CDR3 protein. The sample shows approximately 500,000 distinct CDR3 sequences, roughly a quarter of them seen only once. The clonotype originates from a boy younger than two with Wiskott-Aldrich syndrome, due to receive a stem cell transplant. The V and J genes are TRBV27 and TRBJ2-2; the D is unclear. The sequencing used PBMCs, collected before TCRalphabeta/CD19-depleted stem cell transplant. CDR3 DNA sequence: TGTGCCAGCAGTTTACTGTTTGGGGCCGGGGAGCTGTTTTTT. It is translated as CASSLLFGAGELFF.